These 13 T cell receptor beta chains originate from one sample sequenced in a study of cytomegalovirus exposure and HLA in healthy donors. 13 Jbeta primers and 60 Vbeta primers were used for the PCR. The data were produced by immunoSEQ multiplex PCR, yet TCRdb's version contains in-frame clones alone and is incomplete. The data contain 120,000 or so clones, approximately 80% of them singletons. Sample: PBMCs. These receptors originate from a man aged 45 to 65 in good health and CMV-seronegative.

The gene calls are TRBV6-5 and TRBJ2-1; TRBD2 agrees at 9 bases. This CDR3 contains 16 residues. Unmatched junction bases numbered 7, after V lost 4 bases and J lost 3 bases. Germline CDR1 and CDR2: MNHEY and SVGAGI. In DNA, the CDR3 is TGTGCCAGCAGTTCTTGGGGTAGCGGGAGCTACAATGAGCAGTTCTTC. This codes for CASSSWGSGSYNEQFF.

This chain uses TRBV25-1 with TRBJ1-1; 7 bases match TRBD1. Germline lookup yields CDR1 MGHDK and CDR2 SYGVNS. This CDR3 spans 14 amino acids. J gave up 9 bases and V 2 bases, and 9 bases lay outside the gene matches. CDR3 DNA sequence: TGTGCCAGCAGTGAACGCCGGGGGGGACAGAAAGCTTTCTTT. Its protein is CASSERRGGQKAFF.

The rearrangement joins TRBV7-8 to TRBJ2-3; 7 positions agree with TRBD2. CDR3 length: 16 residues. Germline CDR1 reads SGHVS; CDR2 reads FQNEAQ. Trimming at V came to 7 bases and at J to 2 bases, leaving 12 bases not matched to a gene. CDR3 residues: CASTSPLRGNTDTQYF. As DNA, the CDR3 is TGTGCCAGCACCTCGCCGTTGCGGGGGAACACAGATACGCAGTATTTT.

In its sample, this clone was seen a few times. The chain couples TRBV5-1 to TRBJ2-7; the D gene is possibly TRBD1 (5 bases). V lost 4 bases, J lost 7 bases, and 15 bases lay in between. Germline CDR1 SGHRS, CDR2 YFSETQ. The CDR3 covers 13 residues. CDR3: CASSPHPGIEQYF. The CDR3 coding sequence is TGCGCCAGCAGCCCCCACCCAGGGATTGAGCAGTACTTC.

The chain carries TRBV7-9 and TRBJ2-7; D uncertain. Per germline, CDR1 SEHNR and CDR2 FQNEAQ (reference sequence). The CDR3 extends over 12 amino acids. The ends were cut back, 5 bases at V and 3 bases at J, with 8 bases in the middle. The CDR3 sequence: CASSLHSYEQYF. The DNA of the CDR3 is TGTGCCAGCAGCCTACACAGCTACGAGCAGTACTTC.

The chain recombines TRBV7-8 with TRBJ1-2; TRBD1 matches at 12 bases. Germline V lookup: CDR1 SGHVS, CDR2 FQNEAQ. V lost 5 bases and J lost 2; bases outside the gene matches: 9. The CDR3 spans 17 residues. The CDR3 loop is CASSLTPGTGGNYGYTF. The CDR3, as DNA: TGTGCCAGCAGCCTCACCCCCGGGACAGGGGGCAACTATGGCTACACCTTC. The complete variable domain, with remaining parts taken from reference TRBV7-8 and TRBJ1-2, reads GAGVSQSPRYKVAKRGQDVALRCDPISGHVSLFWYQQALGQGPEFLTYFQNEAQLDKSGLPSDRFFAERPEGSVSTLKIQRTQQEDSAVYLCASSLTPGTGGNYGYTFGSGTRLTVV.

The chain employs TRBV11-2 and TRBJ1-5; D may be TRBD1 (5 bases). Trimming shortened V by 2 bases and J by 5 bases, and 10 bases separated the two germline ends. Per germline, CDR1 SGHAT and CDR2 FQNNGV. This CDR3 has 14 amino acids. The chain's CDR3 is CASSLTGDDQPQHF. The CDR3 DNA reads TGTGCCAGCAGCTTAACGGGGGACGATCAGCCCCAGCATTTT.

This chain uses TRBV7-2 with TRBJ2-4; the D gene is possibly TRBD1 (5 bases). Per the germline V gene, CDR1 is SGHTA and CDR2 is FQGNSA. V was trimmed by 2 bases and J by 8 bases, leaving 13 bases between them. The CDR3 loop spans 14 amino acids. CDR3 sequence (DNA): TGTGCCAGCAGCTTAAATTCCAGGGCCCACATTCAGTACTTC. Amino acids: CASSLNSRAHIQYF.

The V and J genes are TRBV7-3 and TRBJ1-6; D possibly corresponds to TRBD1 (5 bases). Germline V CDR1 and CDR2: SGHTA, FQGTGA. There are 18 residues in the CDR3. The V end lost 4 bases, the J end lost 3 bases, and 19 bases lay between the germline ends. The CDR3 region has the DNA TGTGCCAGCAGCTATCCCGGGACTCGGGGGGACTATAATTCACCCCTCCACTTT. Amino acids: CASSYPGTRGDYNSPLHF.

This chain joins TRBV5-6 and TRBJ1-1; 7 bases align to TRBD1. Trimming at V came to 3 bases and at J to 3 bases, leaving 8 bases not matched to a gene. The CDR3 sequence is 15 residues long. In germline, CDR1 is SGHDT, CDR2 YYEEEE. The CDR3 DNA reads as TGTGCCAGCAGCTCAGGGGGAGGCGGGGACACTGAAGCTTTCTTT. It translates to CASSSGGGGDTEAFF.

The chain joins TRBV4-3 to TRBJ2-3; 9 bases match TRBD2. Germline V gene lookup returns CDR1 LGHNA and CDR2 YSLEER. This CDR3 is 17 amino acids long. V shed 0 bases and J 7 bases; nucleotides not matched to a gene: 11. CDR3 protein: CASSQDPSGTLVNTQYF. CDR3 nucleotides: TGCGCCAGCAGCCAAGACCCTAGCGGGACGTTAGTCAATACGCAGTATTTT.

The V call is TRBV7-9, the J call TRBJ1-5; TRBD1 is a possible D gene (6 bases). In germline, CDR1 is SEHNR, CDR2 FQNEAQ (reference sequence). The CDR3 runs 15 residues. The V and J ends lost 1 base and 2 bases respectively, with 9 bases between them. CDR3 protein: CASSLEAGGNQPQHF. The CDR3 nucleotides are TGTGCCAGCAGCTTAGAGGCAGGGGGCAATCAGCCCCAGCATTTT.

The rearrangement uses TRBV6-5 and TRBJ1-5, with 7 positions matching TRBD1. The germline CDR1 and CDR2 sequences are MNHEY and SVGAGI. V dropped 6 bases and J dropped 4; count of bases not matched to a gene: 6. The CDR3 length is 14 residues. The CDR3 sequence: CASSTGQENQPQHF. The CDR3 DNA reads as TGTGCCAGCAGCACAGGACAGGAGAATCAGCCCCAGCATTTT.